This entry describes one T cell receptor (beta chain). The entry originates in a study of neoadjuvant nivolumab and ipilimumab in lung cancer. The length of the CDR3 is 12 residues. CDR1 SNHLY and CDR2 FYNNEI come from the germline V gene. Trimming cost V 6 bases and J 8 bases; bases outside gene matches: 6. TCRdb's table, derived via immunoSEQ multiplex PCR, lists solely in-frame clones and lacks some. The sample has several thousand clones, approximately 80% seen once. The chain links TRBV2 to TRBJ1-1; 7 bases fit TRBD1. Sequenced here: tumor tissue, sampled after neoadjuvant nivolumab, alone or with ipilimumab, at or shortly before surgery. The source is an adult with non-small cell lung cancer. The CDR3 DNA sequence: TGTGCCAGCAGGGAATCGGACAGGGAAGCTTTCTTT. It specifies CASRESDREAFF.